This T cell receptor beta chain was identified during a study of T cell responses to AZD1222 COVID-19 vaccine. The CDR3 runs 12 residues. TCRdb's copy holds only in-frame clones and misses some; the assay was immunoSEQ multiplex PCR. The data show approximately 140,000 clones, about 93% seen once. The sample in question was peripheral blood, obtained 28 days after the second AZD1222 dose. The sequence came from an adult who received the AZD1222 COVID-19 vaccine. The chain has TRBV21-1 and TRBJ2-7. TRBV21-1 is flagged as a pseudogene. The CDR3 region has the DNA TGTGCCAGCAGCAAAGGTCCCTACGAGCAGTACTTC. Protein sequence: CASSKGPYEQYF.